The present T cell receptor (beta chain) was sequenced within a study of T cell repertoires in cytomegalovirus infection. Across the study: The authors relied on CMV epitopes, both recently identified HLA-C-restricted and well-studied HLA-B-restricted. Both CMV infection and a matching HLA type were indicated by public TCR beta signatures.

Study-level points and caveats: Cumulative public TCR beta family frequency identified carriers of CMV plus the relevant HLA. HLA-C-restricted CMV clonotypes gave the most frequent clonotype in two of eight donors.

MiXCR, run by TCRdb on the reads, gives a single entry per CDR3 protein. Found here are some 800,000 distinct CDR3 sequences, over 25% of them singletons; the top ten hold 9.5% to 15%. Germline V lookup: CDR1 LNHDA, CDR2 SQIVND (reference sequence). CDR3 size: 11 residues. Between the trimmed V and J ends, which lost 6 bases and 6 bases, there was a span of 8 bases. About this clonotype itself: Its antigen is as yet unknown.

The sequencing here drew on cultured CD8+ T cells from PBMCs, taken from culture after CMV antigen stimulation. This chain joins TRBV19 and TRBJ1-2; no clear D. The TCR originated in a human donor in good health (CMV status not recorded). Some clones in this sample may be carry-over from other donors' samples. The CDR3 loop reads CASSPSHGYTF. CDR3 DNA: TGTGCCAGTAGCCCTAGTCATGGCTACACCTTC.